Listed here are 24 T cell receptor beta chains from one sample, sequenced in a study of cytomegalovirus exposure and HLA in healthy donors. PCR involved 60 Vbeta and 13 Jbeta primers. TCRdb's copy holds only in-frame clones and misses some; the assay was immunoSEQ multiplex PCR. The repertoire holds about 160,000 clones, 75% seen once, with almost 3% in the top ten. Specimen: PBMCs. The receptors shown here come from a woman between 45 and 65 years old in good health and CMV-seropositive.

The rearrangement links TRBV15 to TRBJ1-5; TRBD1 matches 9 bases. CDR1 LNHNV and CDR2 YYDKDF come from the germline V gene (reference sequence). The CDR3 spans 16 residues. After removal of 1 base from V and 2 bases from J, the junction contained 3 bases not matched to a gene. DNA of the CDR3: TGTGCCACCAGCAGAGGGACAGGGGATGGCAATCAGCCCCAGCATTTT. Encoded protein: CATSRGTGDGNQPQHF.

This rearrangement joins TRBV27 to TRBJ1-6; no reliable D call. The V gene lost 3 bases and the J gene lost 7 bases, with 7 bases spanning the gap. Germline V gene lookup returns CDR1 MNHEY and CDR2 SMNVEV (reference sequence). CDR3 length: 13 residues. The CDR3 region is CASSFFVNSPLHF. CDR3 nucleotide sequence: TGTGCCAGCAGTTTCTTTGTGAATTCACCCCTCCACTTT.

V usage is TRBV15 and J usage is TRBJ1-3; maybe TRBD1 (5 bases). Trimming removed 1 base at V and 5 bases at J, with 9 bases between. This CDR3 comprises 14 residues. CDR1 and CDR2 (germline): LNHNV, YYDKDF (reference sequence). CDR3 sequence: CATSRVGGRNTIYF. The CDR3 DNA is TGTGCCACCAGCAGAGTCGGGGGAAGAAACACCATATATTTT.

J is TRBJ2-5 and V is TRBV30, with 11 bases matching TRBD1. After removal of 2 bases from V and 5 bases from J, the junction contained 10 bases not matched to a gene. The CDR3 loop spans 16 amino acids. Germline values: CDR1 GTSNPN, CDR2 SVGIG (reference sequence). The CDR3 sequence: CAWSMPDRGRFETQYF. The DNA for the CDR3 is TGTGCCTGGAGTATGCCGGACAGGGGGCGATTTGAGACCCAGTACTTC. Filled out from reference TRBV30 and TRBJ2-5, the complete variable domain reads SQTIHQWPATLVQPVGSPLSLECTVEGTSNPNLYWYRQAAGRGLQLLFYSVGIGQISSEVPQNLSASRPQDRQFILSSKKLLLSDSGFYLCAWSMPDRGRFETQYFGPGTRLLVL.

The chain has TRBV5-1 and TRBJ1-6; possible D gene TRBD1, 5 bases. Germline V gene sequence: CDR1 SGHRS, CDR2 YFSETQ. V lost 2 bases and J 2 bases, leaving 11 bases between the germline ends. The CDR3 spans 16 residues. The CDR3 nucleotides are TGCGCCAGCAGCTTAGACACCAGGGCCTATAATTCACCCCTCCACTTT. It encodes CASSLDTRAYNSPLHF. The full variable domain, with the rest looked up from reference TRBV5-1 and TRBJ1-6, is KAGVTQTPRYLIKTRGQQVTLSCSPISGHRSVSWYQQTPGQGLQFLFEYFSETQRNKGNFPGRFSGRQFSNSRSEMNVSTLELGDSALYLCASSLDTRAYNSPLHFGNGTRLTVT.

This sequence joins TRBV2 and TRBJ2-5; 7 nucleotides match TRBD1. V lost 1 base, J lost 6 bases, and 8 bases stayed unmatched. Germline CDR1 is SNHLY and CDR2 is FYNNEI. The CDR3 has 15 amino acids. In DNA form, the CDR3 reads TGTGCCAGCAGTGAAGAGGCAGGGGGTTCGAAGACCCAGTACTTC. Its protein product is CASSEEAGGSKTQYF.

The CDR3 bases are TGTGCCACCAGCAGAGATTGGAGCGAGCAGTACTTC. The encoded protein is CATSRDWSEQYF. The J gene is TRBJ2-7, the V gene TRBV15, with no clear D. V was shortened by 0 bases and J by 6 bases, with 6 bases between the two germline ends. The germline V gene encodes CDR1 LNHNV and CDR2 YYDKDF (reference sequence). The CDR3 extends over 12 amino acids.

The gene calls are TRBV11-2 and TRBJ2-7; the match to TRBD1 covers 10 bases. J was trimmed by 4 bases and V by 2 bases; bases with no gene match: 5. There are 15 residues in the CDR3. Germline assignment: CDR1 SGHAT and CDR2 FQNNGV. The CDR3 nucleotides are TGTGCCAGCAGCTTATCGAGGACAGGGGGTTACGAGCAGTACTTC. This gives the protein CASSLSRTGGYEQYF.

The rearrangement links TRBV7-8 to TRBJ1-4, with TRBD1 as a possible D gene (6 bases). This CDR3 spans 16 amino acids. Germline lookup yields CDR1 SGHVS and CDR2 FQNEAQ. Trimming pared 4 bases from V and 1 base from J, leaving 13 bases between. The CDR3 sequence: CASSSQGPQTNEKLFF. In DNA, the CDR3 is TGTGCCAGCAGCTCCCAGGGGCCTCAAACTAATGAAAAACTGTTTTTT.

J is TRBJ1-5 and V is TRBV21-1; the table's TRBD1 call for D was not verified on the DNA. TRBV21-1 is a listed pseudogene. The CDR3 is 18 amino acids. CDR3 residues: CASSPGKRTASRDQPQHF. The CDR3 DNA follows: TGTGCCAGCAGCCCAGGAAAGCGGACAGCTTCCAGGGATCAGCCCCAGCATTTT.

The chain joins TRBV19 to TRBJ1-6; D not certain. This CDR3 is 15 amino acids long. V was pared by 2 bases and J by 8 bases, with 13 bases between. Germline-derived CDR1 and CDR2 are LNHDA and SQIVND (reference sequence). The CDR3 sequence: CASSILHYEDSPLHF. The CDR3 DNA reads TGTGCCAGTAGTATACTCCACTACGAAGATTCACCCCTCCACTTT.

The chain is built from TRBV6-1 and TRBJ1-2; the D gene is possibly TRBD1 (6 bases). The CDR3 sequence is 15 residues long. V lost 2 bases and J 4 bases, leaving 14 bases between the germline ends. CDR1 is MNHNS, CDR2 SASEGT, per germline. The CDR3 here is CASSESLGTIYGYTF. The CDR3 DNA is TGTGCCAGCAGTGAAAGTCTTGGGACAATCTATGGCTACACCTTC.

This clone was picked up one time. The J gene is TRBJ1-4, the V gene TRBV7-2, with a possible D match to TRBD1 (5 bases). The germline gives CDR1 SGHTA, CDR2 FQGNSA. Trimming pared 3 bases from V and 8 bases from J, leaving 16 bases between. The CDR3 sequence is 15 residues long. In nucleotides, the CDR3 is TGTGCCAGCAGCTTGCGTGGGAGGGCAGGGGAAAAACTGTTTTTT. It yields the protein CASSLRGRAGEKLFF.

This chain connects TRBV11-2 to TRBJ2-2, with TRBD2 matching 9 bases. Per the germline V gene, CDR1 is SGHAT and CDR2 is FQNNGV. The CDR3 totals 16 residues. Germline trimming cut 3 bases from V and 2 bases from J; bases unmatched to any gene: 4. CDR3 region: CASSFSGGKNTGELFF. CDR3 nucleotide sequence: TGTGCCAGCAGCTTTAGCGGGGGTAAAAACACCGGGGAGCTGTTTTTT.

The chain couples TRBV12-5 to TRBJ2-5, with 10 bases that match TRBD2. CDR3 length: 16 amino acids. After removal of 3 bases from V and 1 base from J, the junction contained 5 bases not matched to a gene. The germline gives CDR1 LGHNT, CDR2 FRNRAP. CDR3 DNA: TGTGCTAGTGGTTTTGGGCTAGCGGGGGCCCAAGAGACCCAGTACTTC. Translating it yields CASGFGLAGAQETQYF. Full variable domain (missing parts from reference TRBV12-5 and TRBJ2-5): DARVTQTPRHKVTEMGQEVTMRCQPILGHNTVFWYRQTMMQGLELLAYFRNRAPLDDSGMPKDRFSAEMPDATLATLKIQPSEPRDSAVYFCASGFGLAGAQETQYFGPGTRLLVL.

The chain employs TRBV5-1 and TRBJ2-1, with 8 bases aligning to TRBD2. V was pared by 5 bases and J by 8 bases, with 3 bases of the junction left unmatched. Germline CDR1 is SGHRS and CDR2 is YFSETQ. The CDR3 runs 12 residues. CDR3: CASSREGDEQFF. CDR3 nucleotide sequence: TGCGCCAGCAGTCGGGAGGGCGATGAGCAGTTCTTC.

J is TRBJ2-1 and V is TRBV5-1; 8 nucleotides align to TRBD1. The CDR3 runs to 13 residues. V trimming: 4 bases; J trimming: 6 bases; junction bases outside the gene matches: 3. Germline CDR1 SGHRS, CDR2 YFSETQ. CDR3 protein: CASSGDRGNEQFF. The CDR3 nucleotides are TGCGCCAGCAGCGGAGACAGGGGCAATGAGCAGTTCTTC.

This clone appeared once. The J gene is TRBJ2-3, the V gene TRBV7-3; 13 nucleotides match TRBD2. The length of the CDR3 is 16 residues. Germline lookup yields CDR1 SGHTA and CDR2 FQGTGA. Losses at the gene ends were 5 bases for V and 3 bases for J; bases not matched to a gene: 5. Written as DNA, the CDR3 is TGTGCCAGCAGCACGGGACTAGCGGGGACTACAGATACGCAGTATTTT. Its protein is CASSTGLAGTTDTQYF.

V is TRBV5-1 and J is TRBJ1-1; D call uncertain. The germline V gene encodes CDR1 SGHRS and CDR2 YFSETQ. Trimming pared 1 base from V and 1 base from J, leaving 8 bases between. There are 14 residues in the CDR3. The CDR3 sequence: CASSLSRGNTEAFF. CDR3 bases: TGCGCCAGCAGCTTGTCGAGAGGGAACACTGAAGCTTTCTTT.

The CDR3 spells CASSESGGRVETQYF. The CDR3 DNA sequence: TGTGCCAGCAGTGAATCGGGGGGCAGGGTCGAGACCCAGTACTTC. This chain joins TRBV2 and TRBJ2-5; D possibly corresponds to TRBD2 (7 bases). CDR1 is SNHLY, CDR2 FYNNEI, per germline. V was clipped by 2 bases and J by 5 bases, with 15 bases between them. The CDR3 totals 15 residues.

This clone was seen a few times. As DNA, the CDR3 is TGTGCCAGCAGTTACTCGATCGGGGGTAAGCAGTTCTTC. Protein product: CASSYSIGGKQFF. The chain is built from TRBV6-5 and TRBJ2-1; D is perhaps TRBD2 (6 bases). The CDR3 has 13 residues. Trimming removed 0 bases from V and 11 bases from J, with 11 bases in between. The V gene's germline CDR1 is MNHEY and CDR2 SVGAGI.

The gene calls are TRBV11-2 and TRBJ1-3; 7 bases align to TRBD1. Trimming cost V 1 base and J 4 bases; bases outside gene matches: 4. From germline, CDR1 is SGHAT and CDR2 FQNNGV. This CDR3 is built from 15 residues. The CDR3, as DNA: TGTGCCAGCAGCTTAGGATCGGGACAGGGAAACACCATATATTTT. This encodes CASSLGSGQGNTIYF.

The V gene is TRBV2, the J gene TRBJ2-5; tentatively, D is TRBD1 (5 bases). The CDR3 extends over 13 amino acids. The V end was cut by 4 bases, the J end by 4 bases, with 10 bases between. Germline values: CDR1 SNHLY, CDR2 FYNNEI. CDR3 sequence reads: CASSGRVRETQYF. CDR3 nucleotides: TGTGCCAGCAGTGGCAGGGTGAGAGAGACCCAGTACTTC.

On this clone: Additional DNA sequences in this sample encode the identical CDR3. V usage is TRBV5-1 and J usage is TRBJ2-7; possible D gene TRBD1, 6 bases. The length of the CDR3 is 12 residues. Germline-derived CDR1 and CDR2 are SGHRS and YFSETQ. V was clipped by 2 bases and J by 4 bases, with 7 bases between them. CDR3 sequence (DNA): TGCGCCAGCAGCTTACAGGGTTACGAGCAGTACTTC. It encodes CASSLQGYEQYF.